This T cell receptor (beta chain) emerged from a study of graft-versus-host responses after intestinal transplantation. Study at large: Uniformly, recipients were administered anti-thymocyte globulin induction with subsequent tacrolimus and steroids for about 3 years.

Only in-frame clones appear in the TCRdb table, and some are missing; sequencing was by immunoSEQ multiplex PCR. The repertoire holds some 24,000 clones, 80% to 90% seen once, with 0.95% to 1% in the top ten. The CDR3 is 12 amino acids. From germline, CDR1 is SEHNR and CDR2 FQNEAQ (reference sequence). V gave up 6 bases and J gave up 1 base, with 6 bases separating them. The TCR was taken from a human patient who received an intestinal transplant, so some T cells may come from the graft donor. The material sequenced was PBMCs, taken just over 450 days after intestinal transplant. V and J are TRBV7-9 and TRBJ1-1, with D uncertain. Written as DNA, the CDR3 is TGTGCCAGCAGGATTGCGAACACTGAAGCTTTCTTT. Residues: CASRIANTEAFF. Variable domain in full (rest from reference TRBV7-9 and TRBJ1-1): DTGVSQNPRHKITKRGQNVTFRCDPISEHNRLYWYRQTLGQGPEFLTYFQNEAQLEKSRLLSDRFSAERPKGSFSTLEIQRTEQGDSAMYLCASRIANTEAFFGQGTRLTVV.